These 29 T cell receptor beta chains were all obtained from the same sample, sequenced in a study of T cell clonality in common variable immunodeficiency. Clones were sequenced by immunoSEQ multiplex PCR, and TCRdb holds only the in-frame ones, with some missing. The sample gives fewer than 25,000 clones, none seen only once, and the top ten clones hold roughly 7%. Study-wide points: Fewer deletions and N-nucleotide insertions were reportedly seen in common variable immunodeficiency TCR beta sequences.

Antigens of these TCRs are unknown. The sequenced sample was peripheral blood mononuclear cells. The source is a human donor with common variable immunodeficiency.

This clone was found a few times. The read terminates 3 residues ahead of where the CDR3 ends, so the germline J gene completes it. This chain connects TRBV6-2 or TRBV6-3 to TRBJ2-7, with 7 bases identical to TRBD1. The CDR3 contains 17 residues. V lost 5 bases and J lost 3; bases outside the gene matches: 16. The germline V gene has CDR1 MNHEY and CDR2 SVGEGT. CDR3 DNA (partial): TGTGCCAGCAGTCACGGCACAGACAGGGCGCGCAGCTACGAG. Translation: CASSHGTDRARSYE. The entire CDR3 is CASSHGTDRARSYEQYF.

As to this clone: One end of the junction is discordant with germline, which a read error may explain. The read finishes 3 residues shy of the CDR3 end, and the germline J gene is used to complete it. Other DNA sequences in this sample translate to the same CDR3. V is TRBV30 and J is TRBJ1-2; 8 bases align to TRBD1. This CDR3 has 14 amino acids. Germline CDR1 reads GTSNPN; CDR2 reads SVGIG (reference sequence). The CDR3 loop reads CAWSRTGPSYGYTF. Partial CDR3 DNA: TGTGCCTGGAGTAGGACAGGGCCGAGTTATGGT.

About this clone: The sequenced fragment ends 3 residues before the CDR3 boundary, so the rest is inferred from the germline J gene. This chain joins TRBV30 and TRBJ2-3; 7 bases are a match to TRBD1. The germline gives CDR1 GTSNPN, CDR2 SVGIG (reference sequence). The CDR3 loop spans 14 amino acids. V gave up 3 bases and J gave up 3 bases; unmatched junction bases: 6. The CDR3 spells CAWSWGRGTDTQYF. CDR3 DNA (partial): TGTGCCTGGAGCTGGGGCAGGGGGACAGATACG.

A word on this clone: Read data end 3 residues before the CDR3 end; the end is taken from the germline J gene. The rearrangement links TRBV2 to TRBJ1-5; TRBD1 might be the D (5 bases). This CDR3 has 13 residues. Trimming cost V 3 bases and J 3 bases, with 6 bases left between them. The germline V gene encodes CDR1 SNHLY and CDR2 FYNNEI. The CDR3 sequence: CASSEGLNQPQHF. The sequenced CDR3 bases are TGTGCCAGCAGTGAGGGGCTCAATCAGCCC. Combining the CDR3 with reference TRBV2 and TRBJ1-5 gives the whole variable domain EPEVTQTPSHQVTQMGQEVILRCVPISNHLYFYWYRQILGQKVEFLVSFYNNEISEKSEIFDDQFSVERPDGSNFTLKIRSTKLEDSAMYFCASSEGLNQPQHFGDGTRLSIL.

This clone has a count of ten or more. The read falls 3 residues short of the CDR3 end, and the missing part is taken from the germline J gene. This chain joins TRBV7-2 and TRBJ1-5; D remains unclear. The germline CDR1 and CDR2 sequences are SGHTA and FQGNSA. The CDR3 has 15 residues. V was trimmed by 1 base and J by 1 base, leaving 8 bases between them. The CDR3 here is CASSLVPGSNQPQHF. The sequenced part of the CDR3 DNA is TGTGCCAGCAGCTTAGTCCCGGGGAGCAATCAGCCC.

This clone has more than one count but fewer than ten. Coverage ceases 3 residues before the CDR3 finishes, and the germline J gene fills in the end. V and J are TRBV5-1 and TRBJ2-5; D is perhaps TRBD1 (6 bases). Germline V CDR1 and CDR2: SGHRS, YFSETQ. Trimming took 7 bases from V and 2 from J, leaving 12 bases between them. This CDR3 region has 13 residues. The CDR3 loop reads CASGTTGQETQYF. The DNA read from the CDR3 is TGCGCCAGCGGGACGACAGGTCAAGAGACC.

Comments on this clone: The CDR3 extends 3 residues past the end of the read, so its final part is completed from the germline J gene. This chain links TRBV7-3 with TRBJ1-2; 12 positions match TRBD1. CDR3 size: 15 residues. The junction had 6 bases not matched to a gene; V was cut back by 5 bases and J by 5 bases. The germline V gene has CDR1 SGHTA and CDR2 FQGTGA. The DNA read from the CDR3 is TGTGCCAGCAGCCCGGGGACAGGGGGCGGGTATGGC. Encoded protein: CASSPGTGGGYG. The whole CDR3 protein is CASSPGTGGGYGYTF.

Worth noting for this clone: The read is 3 residues too short to cover the CDR3 end, so that end is filled in from the germline J gene. This sequence joins TRBV11-2 and TRBJ2-1; TRBD1 agrees at 7 bases. Germline CDR1 reads SGHAT; CDR2 reads FQNNGV. Germline trimming cut 2 bases from V and 2 bases from J; bases unmatched to any gene: 3. This CDR3 comprises 15 residues. The CDR3 bases that were read are TGTGCCAGCAGCTTATGGCAGGGGGCCTACAATGAG. Its protein is CASSLWQGAYNE. The complete CDR3 sequence is CASSLWQGAYNEQFF.

Of note for this clone: The read ends 3 residues early relative to the CDR3; the germline J gene fills the gap. The V call is TRBV5-1, the J call TRBJ2-3, with 9 nucleotides matching TRBD2. Trimming at V came to 4 bases and at J to 4 bases, leaving 7 bases not matched to a gene. The CDR3 spans 15 residues. CDR1 is SGHRS, CDR2 YFSETQ, per germline. CDR3 sequence: CASSPAGGPSDTQYF. The DNA read from the CDR3 is TGCGCCAGCAGCCCGGCGGGAGGGCCTTCAGATACG.

This clone was seen at least ten times. CDR3 DNA, as far as it was read: TGTGCCAGCAGCCCTCAGTACGGGGGACTAGCAAACAATGAG. This codes for CASSPQYGGLANNE. The entire CDR3 sequence reads CASSPQYGGLANNEQFF. The chain carries TRBV4-2 and TRBJ2-1; 9 bases fit TRBD2. The read stops 3 residues short of the end of the CDR3; the missing end is completed from the germline J gene. Per germline, CDR1 LGHNA and CDR2 YNFKEQ. The junction had 12 bases not matched to a gene; V was cut back by 4 bases and J by 5 bases. The CDR3 has 17 amino acids.

This clone was found a few times. The DNA ends 3 residues before the CDR3 does, and the rest of the CDR3 is filled in from the germline J gene. The chain recombines TRBV30 with TRBJ2-7, with D possibly matching TRBD1 (5 bases). This CDR3 comprises 12 residues. Trimming removed 2 bases from V and 4 bases from J, with 9 bases in between. The germline V gene encodes CDR1 GTSNPN and CDR2 SVGIG (reference sequence). The CDR3 here is CAWSITGYEQYF. The sequenced CDR3 bases are TGTGCCTGGAGTATAACAGGATACGAG. Combining the CDR3 with reference TRBV30 and TRBJ2-7 gives the whole variable domain SQTIHQWPATLVQPVGSPLSLECTVEGTSNPNLYWYRQAAGRGLQLLFYSVGIGQISSEVPQNLSASRPQDRQFILSSKKLLLSDSGFYLCAWSITGYEQYFGPGTRLTVT.

Turning to this clone: The CDR3 end falls 3 residues outside the read, so it is completed with the germline J gene. The chain employs TRBV2 and TRBJ2-2; no definite D call. The CDR3 has 16 residues. Trimming stripped 7 bases from V and 0 bases from J, with 15 bases between. CDR1 and CDR2 from the germline V gene are SNHLY and FYNNEI. This chain's CDR3 is CASTPSPQANTGELFF. The sequenced part of the CDR3 DNA is TGTGCCAGCACCCCCTCCCCCCAGGCGAACACCGGGGAG.

This clone was detected a few times. The read finishes 3 residues shy of the CDR3 end, and the germline J gene is used to complete it. The chain is built from TRBV2 and TRBJ2-7, with D tentatively TRBD1 (5 bases). V gave up 3 bases and J gave up 4 bases, with 19 bases separating them. The CDR3 extends over 16 amino acids. Germline CDR1 is SNHLY and CDR2 is FYNNEI. CDR3 region: CASSDRGLWGLYEQYF. Incomplete CDR3 DNA: TGTGCCAGCAGTGATAGAGGCCTATGGGGCCTATACGAG.

For this clone: The CDR3 goes on 3 residues after the read ends, and that part is filled in from the germline J gene. The chain recombines TRBV7-9 with TRBJ1-3; a possible D gene is TRBD1 (6 bases). The CDR3 extends over 15 amino acids. From germline, CDR1 is SEHNR and CDR2 FQNEAQ (reference sequence). V was shortened by 5 bases and J by 0 bases, with 11 bases between the two germline ends. CDR3 in amino acids: CASSPDRISGNTIYF. The part of the CDR3 DNA that was read is TGTGCCAGCAGCCCTGACAGGATCTCTGGAAACACC.

This clone came up many times. The read comes to an end 3 residues before the CDR3 does, leaving the germline J gene to fill in the end. The chain links TRBV7-2 to TRBJ1-5; a possible D gene is TRBD1 (5 bases). The length of the CDR3 is 13 residues. Germline CDR1 reads SGHTA; CDR2 reads FQGNSA. Trimming left V 6 bases short and J 5 bases short, with 11 bases between. CDR3: CASRQTAYQPQHF. The sequenced CDR3 bases are TGTGCCAGCAGACAGACAGCATATCAGCCC.

In its sample, this clone was seen many times. The CDR3 end falls 3 residues outside the read, so it is completed with the germline J gene. The genes are TRBV7-3 and TRBJ2-7; D might be TRBD1 (6 bases). The V end lost 5 bases, the J end lost 1 base, and 9 bases lay between the germline ends. The germline V gene has CDR1 SGHTA and CDR2 FQGTGA. The CDR3 is made up of 13 amino acids. CDR3 bases read: TGTGCCAGCAGCCTGGACAGTTCCTACGAG. Its protein product is CASSLDSSYE. The whole CDR3 protein is CASSLDSSYEQYF. Full variable domain (rest looked up from reference TRBV7-3 and TRBJ2-7): GAGVSQTPSNKVTEKGKYVELRCDPISGHTALYWYRQSLGQGPEFLIYFQGTGAADDSGLPNDRFFAVRPEGSVSTLKIQRTERGDSAVYLCASSLDSSYEQYFGPGTRLTVT.

A note on this clone: Coverage ceases 3 residues before the CDR3 finishes, and the germline J gene fills in the end. The chain has TRBV6-2 or TRBV6-3 and TRBJ2-7; D not resolved. The CDR3 loop spans 9 amino acids. The germline CDR1 and CDR2 sequences are MNHEY and SVGEGT. V was trimmed by 7 bases and J by 5 bases, leaving 3 bases between them. The covered CDR3 bases are TGTGCCAGCATAGACGAG. This gives the protein CASIDE. The CDR3, in full, reads CASIDEQYF.

Within the sample, this clone is medium-sized. CDR3 residues: CASSLPRRDRGLFVADTQYF. The covered CDR3 bases are TGTGCCAGCAGCCTCCCCCGCCGGGACAGGGGGCTTTTCGTGGCAGATACG. The chain has TRBV4-2 and TRBJ2-3, with 12 positions matching TRBD1. The read falls 3 residues short of the CDR3 end, and the missing part is taken from the germline J gene. This CDR3 contains 20 residues. The J segment lost 4 bases and the V segment lost 4 bases, leaving 18 bases of the junction unmatched. Germline-derived CDR1 and CDR2 are LGHNA and YNFKEQ.

In this sample, this clone turned up a few times. The read ends 3 residues early relative to the CDR3; the germline J gene fills the gap. The chain recombines TRBV7-2 with TRBJ2-3, with D uncertain. Germline loops: CDR1 SGHTA, CDR2 FQGNSA. V was clipped by 3 bases and J by 4 bases, with 11 bases between them. There are 14 residues in the CDR3. CDR3 DNA (partial): TGTGCCAGCAGCTTGAGGCCCAGTCCAGATACG. Its protein is CASSLRPSPDT. The full CDR3 sequence reads CASSLRPSPDTQYF.

This clone was seen many times. The read comes to an end 3 residues before the CDR3 does, leaving the germline J gene to fill in the end. The chain combines TRBV5-1 with TRBJ2-7, with 8 positions matching TRBD2. Germline values: CDR1 SGHRS, CDR2 YFSETQ. The CDR3 is 14 residues long. The junction had 3 bases not matched to a gene; V was cut back by 4 bases and J by 0 bases. The CDR3: CASSLSGGSYEQYF. CDR3 bases read: TGCGCCAGCAGCCTCAGCGGGGGCTCCTACGAG. Filled out from reference TRBV5-1 and TRBJ2-7, the complete variable domain reads KAGVTQTPRYLIKTRGQQVTLSCSPISGHRSVSWYQQTPGQGLQFLFEYFSETQRNKGNFPGRFSGRQFSNSRSEMNVSTLELGDSALYLCASSLSGGSYEQYFGPGTRLTVT.

Worth noting for this clone: With the read ending 3 residues before the CDR3 end, the germline J gene is used to fill in that end. The rearrangement joins TRBV30 to TRBJ1-3, with a weak D call TRBD1 (6 bases). The ends were cut back, 1 base at V and 0 bases at J, with 19 bases in the middle. Per germline, CDR1 GTSNPN and CDR2 SVGIG (reference sequence). CDR3 length equals 18 residues. Partial CDR3 DNA: TGTGCCTGGAGTGCCTGGTTGAGGGGGAGGTTCTCTGGAAACACC. As protein: CAWSAWLRGRFSGNT. The full CDR3 sequence reads CAWSAWLRGRFSGNTIYF.

CDR3 bases read: TGCAGTGCTAGAGATTGGACAGAAATGAACACTGAA. It translates to CSARDWTEMNTE. The full CDR3 is CSARDWTEMNTEAFF. The chain carries TRBV20-1 and TRBJ1-1; a weak D match, TRBD1 (6 bases). Read data end 3 residues before the CDR3 end; the end is taken from the germline J gene. There are 15 residues in the CDR3. V was cut by 0 bases and J by 0 bases, with 11 bases left in between. In germline, CDR1 is DFQATT, CDR2 SNEGSKA (reference sequence).

This clone was seen repeatedly, ten times or more. The read ends 3 residues shy of where the CDR3 ends; the end is completed using the germline J gene. V is TRBV18 and J is TRBJ2-7; 11 nucleotides match TRBD1. V trimming: 3 bases; J trimming: 1 base; junction bases outside the gene matches: 2. The CDR3 is 15 residues long. Germline CDR1 reads KGHSH; CDR2 reads LQKENI. This CDR3 is CASSPRDRGSYEQYF. The part of the CDR3 DNA that was read is TGTGCCAGCTCACCCCGGGACAGGGGGTCCTACGAG.

Worth noting for this clone: From the germline J gene comes the end of the CDR3, since the read stops 3 residues before it. The V and J genes are TRBV6-2 or TRBV6-3 and TRBJ2-7; 7 bases map to TRBD1. With 7 bases clipped from V and 1 base from J, the junction kept 4 bases outside the gene matches. This CDR3 has 13 amino acids. Germline values: CDR1 MNHEY, CDR2 SVGEGT. The sequenced CDR3 bases are TGTGCCAGCATACCGGGACAGTCCTACGAG. Encoded protein: CASIPGQSYE. The whole CDR3 protein is CASIPGQSYEQYF.

The CDR3 is CASTRQGARGNTIYF. The CDR3 DNA, read in part, is TGTGCCAGCACCAGACAGGGGGCGAGGGGAAACACC. This chain joins TRBV7-9 and TRBJ1-3; 10 bases fit TRBD1. The read gets to within 3 residues of the CDR3 end, and the germline J gene fills in the rest. The CDR3 extends over 15 amino acids. J gave up 4 bases and V 7 bases, and 7 bases lay outside the gene matches. CDR1 and CDR2 (germline): SEHNR, FQNEAQ (reference sequence).

Comment on this clone: The read finishes 3 residues shy of the CDR3 end, and the germline J gene is used to complete it. The genes are TRBV6-2 or TRBV6-3 and TRBJ1-2; 7 bases align to TRBD1. V lost 5 bases to trimming and J lost 2 bases; unmatched junction nucleotides: 5. Germline loops: CDR1 MNHEY, CDR2 SVGEGT. The CDR3 sequence is 14 residues long. The CDR3 is CASSRPTGNYGYTF. CDR3 DNA (partial): TGTGCCAGCAGTCGCCCGACAGGGAACTATGGC.

This clone was seen ten or more times. The read terminates 3 residues before the CDR3 end, so the remaining end is supplied by the germline J gene. The rearrangement joins TRBV6-2 or TRBV6-3 to TRBJ1-1, with D possibly matching TRBD1 (5 bases). The V end was cut by 0 bases, the J end by 5 bases, with 10 bases between. This CDR3 has 14 residues. Germline V gene sequence: CDR1 MNHEY, CDR2 SVGEGT. The CDR3 DNA, read in part, is TGTGCCAGCAGTTACTCGACAGTGGTTACTGAA. Protein: CASSYSTVVTE. The entire CDR3 protein reads CASSYSTVVTEAFF.

The sequenced part of the CDR3 DNA is TGTGCCAGCAGCTCAACCGGGGAG. Amino acids: CASSSTGE. In full, the CDR3 reads CASSSTGELFF. The chain has TRBV11-3 and TRBJ2-2; D is uncertain. The read terminates 3 residues ahead of where the CDR3 ends, so the germline J gene completes it. Trimming took 4 bases from V and 5 from J, leaving 2 bases between them. The CDR3 is 11 amino acids. CDR1 and CDR2 (germline): SGHNT, YENEEA.

About this clone itself: Read coverage stops 3 residues before the CDR3 terminus; the germline J gene supplies the remainder. This chain joins TRBV19 and TRBJ2-7; weak D call: TRBD2 (6 bases). The CDR3 is made up of 13 amino acids. CDR1 is LNHDA and CDR2 is SQIVND in the germline V gene (reference sequence). Trimming removed 5 bases from V and 3 bases from J, with 11 bases in between. The CDR3 DNA, read in part, is TGTGCCAGTAGTTCAAGGACTATCTACGAG. It specifies CASSSRTIYE. Given in full, the CDR3 is CASSSRTIYEQYF.